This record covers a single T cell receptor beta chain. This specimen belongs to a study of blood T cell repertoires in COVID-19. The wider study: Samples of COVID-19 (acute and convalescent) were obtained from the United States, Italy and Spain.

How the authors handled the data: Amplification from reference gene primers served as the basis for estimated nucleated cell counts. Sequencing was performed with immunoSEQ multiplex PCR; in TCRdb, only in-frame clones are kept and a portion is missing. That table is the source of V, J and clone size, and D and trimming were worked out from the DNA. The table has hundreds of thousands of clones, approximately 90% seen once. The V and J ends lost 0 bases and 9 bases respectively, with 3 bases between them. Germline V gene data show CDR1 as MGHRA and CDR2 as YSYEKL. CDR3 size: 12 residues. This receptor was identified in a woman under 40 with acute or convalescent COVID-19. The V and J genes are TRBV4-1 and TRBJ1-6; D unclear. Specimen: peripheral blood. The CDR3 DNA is TGCGCCAGCAGCCAAGATCGTTCACCCCTCCACTTT. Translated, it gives CASSQDRSPLHF.